This is a list of T cell receptor beta chains from one sample in a study of T cell responses to AZD1222 COVID-19 vaccine. Using immunoSEQ multiplex PCR, the repertoire was profiled, and TCRdb retains in-frame clones only, with some absent. In the table there are approximately 130,000 clones, roughly 93% of which are singletons. The material sequenced was peripheral blood, taken on day 0 of AZD1222 vaccination. The receptors stem from an adult in good health. CDR3s include the opening cysteine and the closing phenylalanine or tryptophan. A D gene is named only where the DNA matches it firmly. A clone size is listed for some rows: how often the clone was seen (once, few, many), or a class if it is expanded.

j_call	clone_size	v_call	d_call	cdr3_aa	cdr3_nt
TRBJ1-1	-	TRBV5-6	-	CASSVNTEAFF	TGTGCCAGCAGCGTCAACACTGAAGCTTTCTTT
TRBJ2-2	-	TRBV5-1	-	CASFPGTPNTGELFF	TGCGCCAGCTTCCCCGGGACTCCTAACACCGGGGAGCTGTTTTTT
TRBJ1-1	-	TRBV7-3	TRBD1	CASSLKGPDRPNTEAFF	TGTGCCAGCAGCTTAAAAGGCCCGGACAGGCCGAACACTGAAGCTTTCTTT
TRBJ2-1	-	TRBV6-5	TRBD2	CASSRSGRAYNEQFF	TGTGCCAGCAGCCGTAGCGGGAGGGCCTACAATGAGCAGTTCTTC
TRBJ2-1	-	TRBV7-9	-	CASSLPGTNYNEQFF	TGTGCCAGCAGCTTACCAGGGACGAACTACAATGAGCAGTTCTTC
TRBJ1-1	once	TRBV12-3/TRBV12-4	-	CASSPQLDTEAFF	TGTGCCAGCAGCCCTCAGCTAGACACTGAAGCTTTCTTT
TRBJ1-1	-	TRBV4-1	TRBD1	CASSQDRGRRTEAFF	TGCGCCAGCAGCCAAGACAGGGGGCGAAGAACTGAAGCTTTCTTT
TRBJ2-2	once	TRBV5-1	TRBD1	CASSERGLNTGELFF	TGCGCCAGCAGCGAAAGGGGGCTAAACACCGGGGAGCTGTTTTTT
TRBJ2-1	-	TRBV7-2	TRBD2	CASSLLAGGSYEQFF	TGTGCCAGCAGCTTACTAGCGGGAGGTAGCTATGAGCAGTTCTTC
TRBJ1-5	-	TRBV28	-	CASLDGDWGNQPQHF	TGTGCCAGCCTCGACGGGGACTGGGGTAATCAGCCCCAGCATTTT
TRBJ1-2	-	TRBV10-2	-	CASNTPQGSGYTF	TGCGCCAGCAACACACCACAGGGAAGCGGCTACACCTTC
TRBJ2-7	-	TRBV7-2	-	CASSLDVTTYEQYF	TGTGCCAGCAGCTTAGATGTGACCACCTACGAGCAGTACTTC
TRBJ1-2	-	TRBV19	TRBD1	CASSDRASYGYTF	TGTGCCAGTAGTGACAGGGCGTCCTATGGCTACACCTTC
TRBJ1-5	-	TRBV9	-	CASGLGEGIHSNQPQHF	TGTGCCAGCGGTCTAGGGGAGGGGATCCATAGCAATCAGCCCCAGCATTTT
TRBJ1-4	-	TRBV9	TRBD1	CASSARDRADEKLFF	TGTGCCAGCAGCGCAAGAGACAGGGCTGATGAAAAACTGTTTTTT
TRBJ1-5	-	TRBV2	-	CASSEARGSGQPQHF	TGTGCCAGCAGTGAAGCTAGGGGGTCGGGGCAGCCCCAGCATTTT
TRBJ1-4	-	TRBV7-6	TRBD1	CASSLGGQGSKKLFF	TGTGCCAGCAGCTTAGGCGGACAGGGGAGTAAAAAACTGTTTTTT
TRBJ2-1	once	TRBV27	-	CASRTNRANEQFF	TGTGCCAGCAGAACTAACCGGGCGAATGAGCAGTTCTTC
TRBJ1-5	once	TRBV6-5	-	CASILRGGRNQPQHF	TGTGCCAGCATCCTAAGGGGTGGACGCAATCAGCCCCAGCATTTT
TRBJ2-1	-	TRBV29-1	TRBD2	CSVEGTSGRRDEQFF	TGCAGCGTTGAAGGAACTAGCGGGAGGCGCGATGAGCAGTTCTTC
TRBJ2-2	-	TRBV5-4	-	CASSLEGRRTGELFF	TGTGCCAGCAGCTTGGAGGGGCGCCGCACCGGGGAGCTGTTTTTT
TRBJ2-7	-	TRBV6-1	-	CASSEIDRLYEQYF	TGTGCCAGCAGTGAAATTGACAGATTATACGAGCAGTACTTC
TRBJ1-4	-	TRBV28	-	CASSLLDRSSEKLFF	TGTGCCAGCAGTTTACTCGACAGGTCTTCGGAAAAACTGTTTTTT
TRBJ1-6	-	TRBV18	-	CASSPEAPSSYNSPLHF	TGTGCCAGCTCACCGGAGGCGCCCAGCTCCTATAATTCACCCCTCCACTTT
TRBJ2-1	-	TRBV28	-	CASRLDSNEQFF	TGTGCCAGCCGGTTGGACAGCAATGAGCAGTTCTTC
TRBJ1-3	-	TRBV7-2	-	CASSHGQPVGTIYF	TGTGCCAGCAGCCACGGACAACCGGTCGGCACCATATATTTT
TRBJ1-2	-	TRBV7-9	-	CASSLDLRGDGYTF	TGTGCCAGCAGCTTAGATCTTCGGGGAGATGGCTACACCTTC
TRBJ1-1	few	TRBV5-1	-	CASSLAGAQAFF	TGCGCCAGCAGCTTGGCTGGGGCCCAAGCTTTCTTT
TRBJ2-7	once	TRBV5-8	-	CASSLQGSDYEQYF	TGTGCCAGCAGCTTACAGGGATCGGACTACGAGCAGTACTTC
TRBJ2-1	-	TRBV7-8	TRBD2	CASSAPGLAFGGNEQFF	TGTGCCAGCAGCGCTCCGGGACTAGCGTTCGGAGGCAATGAGCAGTTCTTC
TRBJ1-6	-	TRBV27	-	CASKSGQQNSPLHF	TGTGCCAGCAAATCGGGGCAGCAGAATTCACCCCTCCACTTT
TRBJ1-3	-	TRBV6-5	-	CASRPRGAGNTIYF	TGTGCCAGCAGACCCAGGGGAGCTGGAAACACCATATATTTT